The 10 T cell receptor beta chains listed next were all sequenced from one sample in a study of blood T cell repertoires in COVID-19 (TCRdb year 2020). The library was prepared using the immunoSEQ multiplex PCR assay. TCRdb took this table from immuneACCESS and kept in-frame rearrangements with V and J called. Such tables lack part of the clones; where checked against another copy, unresolved V genes explain under half of the gap, and the rest is unexplained. The sample data list roughly 250,000 clones, and about 87% of these were observed just once. In total, the top ten clones hold about 2.5% of the sample. Input material: peripheral blood. The source of these receptors is a woman between 45 and 65 years old with acute or convalescent COVID-19.

This clone was seen a few times. The chain employs TRBV2 and TRBJ1-5, with a tentative D call TRBD1 (5 bases). The length of the CDR3 is 13 residues. V was shortened by 7 bases and J by 0 bases, with 7 bases between the two germline ends. The germline gives CDR1 SNHLY, CDR2 FYNNEI. Here the CDR3 reads CASKGDSNQPQHF. The CDR3 DNA reads as TGTGCCAGCAAAGGGGATAGCAATCAGCCCCAGCATTTT.

This chain uses TRBV7-8 with TRBJ2-1; the D gene is possibly TRBD2 (6 bases). The V end lost 7 bases, the J end lost 4 bases, and 11 bases lay between the germline ends. This CDR3 comprises 13 residues. From germline, CDR1 is SGHVS and CDR2 FQNEAQ. The CDR3 sequence is CASNLASYNEQFF. CDR3 DNA sequence: TGTGCCAGCAATCTAGCGAGTTACAATGAGCAGTTCTTC. The variable domain in full, completed from reference TRBV7-8 and TRBJ2-1, reads GAGVSQSPRYKVAKRGQDVALRCDPISGHVSLFWYQQALGQGPEFLTYFQNEAQLDKSGLPSDRFFAERPEGSVSTLKIQRTQQEDSAVYLCASNLASYNEQFFGPGTRLTVL.

The gene calls are TRBV18 and TRBJ2-7, with 7 positions matching TRBD2. The CDR3 sequence is 15 residues long. With V trimmed by 0 bases and J by 3 bases, 5 bases remained unmatched. The germline gives CDR1 KGHSH, CDR2 LQKENI. DNA of the CDR3: TGTGCCAGCTCACCACCGGCTAGCGGCGGCTACGAGCAGTACTTC. Residues: CASSPPASGGYEQYF.

This sequence joins TRBV30 and TRBJ2-1; 8 positions match TRBD2. The CDR3 sequence is 16 residues long. CDR1 is GTSNPN, CDR2 SVGIG, per germline (reference sequence). J gave up 2 bases and V 0 bases, and 6 bases lay outside the gene matches. The CDR3 region has the DNA TGTGCCTGGAGTGTACGGGCCGGGAGGGCCTACAATGAGCAGTTCTTC. It is translated as CAWSVRAGRAYNEQFF. The whole variable domain, remainder taken from reference TRBV30 and TRBJ2-1, is SQTIHQWPATLVQPVGSPLSLECTVEGTSNPNLYWYRQAAGRGLQLLFYSVGIGQISSEVPQNLSASRPQDRQFILSSKKLLLSDSGFYLCAWSVRAGRAYNEQFFGPGTRLTVL.

The chain carries TRBV19 and TRBJ2-7; possible D gene TRBD1, 5 bases. The V end lost 11 bases, the J end lost 2 bases, and 13 bases lay between the germline ends. This CDR3 region has 12 residues. CDR1 and CDR2 (germline): LNHDA, SQIVND (reference sequence). The CDR3 is CASTDRTYEQYF. As DNA, the CDR3 is TGTGCCTCTACCGACAGAACCTACGAGCAGTACTTC.

This clone was counted a few times. This chain connects TRBV30 to TRBJ1-1; D gene unclear. The CDR3 sequence is 12 residues long. Trimming took off 6 bases at V and 3 bases at J, with 11 bases between the two ends. Per germline, CDR1 GTSNPN and CDR2 SVGIG (reference sequence). CDR3 loop: CACPGNYTEAFF. The CDR3 bases are TGTGCCTGCCCCGGTAATTACACTGAAGCTTTCTTT. The whole variable domain, filled in from reference TRBV30 and TRBJ1-1, reads SQTIHQWPATLVQPVGSPLSLECTVEGTSNPNLYWYRQAAGRGLQLLFYSVGIGQISSEVPQNLSASRPQDRQFILSSKKLLLSDSGFYLCACPGNYTEAFFGQGTRLTVV.

The chain links TRBV6-1 to TRBJ2-1; 7 positions match TRBD2. Germline CDR1 MNHNS, CDR2 SASEGT. The ends lost 2 bases at V and 4 bases at J; junction bases unmatched: 8. The CDR3 runs 16 residues. For the CDR3, the DNA is TGTGCCAGCAGTGAACGGATTAGCGGGCAGTACAATGAGCAGTTCTTC. It translates to CASSERISGQYNEQFF.

J is TRBJ1-5 and V is TRBV28; TRBD1 matches at 11 bases. The CDR3 runs 14 residues. J was trimmed by 1 base and V by 8 bases; bases with no gene match: 1. Germline loops: CDR1 MDHEN, CDR2 SYDVKM. The CDR3 region has the DNA TGTGCCAGCGGGACAGGGGGGAGCAATCAGCCCCAGCATTTT. Residues: CASGTGGSNQPQHF.

The sample holds one count of this clone. V usage is TRBV19 and J usage is TRBJ2-3; D remains ambiguous. Germline CDR1 reads LNHDA; CDR2 reads SQIVND (reference sequence). V lost 9 bases to trimming and J lost 4 bases, with 20 bases between them. CDR3 length: 15 residues. The CDR3 DNA reads TGTGCCAGCCTTCCTCGGGTCCCTTGGGCAGATACGCAGTATTTT. Its translation is CASLPRVPWADTQYF. Based on the CDR3 plus reference TRBV19 and TRBJ2-3, the full variable domain is DGGITQSPKYLFRKEGQNVTLSCEQNLNHDAMYWYRQDPGQGLRLIYYSQIVNDFQKGDIAEGYSVSREKKESFPLTVTSAQKNPTAFYLCASLPRVPWADTQYFGPGTRLTVL.

The chain carries TRBV6-2 or TRBV6-3 and TRBJ1-6; 12 nucleotides align to TRBD1. Germline trimming cut 3 bases from V and 10 bases from J; bases unmatched to any gene: 10. Germline V CDR1 and CDR2: MNHEY, SVGEGT. The CDR3 has 17 amino acids. CDR3 loop: CASSYPGTGGLRSPLHF. The CDR3 region has the DNA TGTGCCAGCAGTTATCCCGGGACAGGGGGCTTGCGGTCACCCCTCCACTTT.